These T cell receptor beta chains were read from a single sample in a study of blood T cells in healthy people across ages. One entry per CDR3 protein, called by TCRdb with MiXCR from the 5' RACE reads. Seen here are approximately 1.5 million distinct CDR3 sequences, roughly a third observed once, and the top ten hold roughly 12%. Sample: blood. The receptor source for this set is a woman aged 30 to 39 in good health. CDR3s include the opening cysteine and the closing phenylalanine or tryptophan. A D gene is named only where the DNA matches it firmly. Size is omitted from some rows. Given values are once, few, many or a class for expanded clones.

clone_size: .
v_call: TRBV7-3
j_call: TRBJ2-3
d_call: TRBD2
cdr3_aa: CASSLGLAGGIDTQYF
cdr3_nt: TGTGCCAGCAGCCTGGGACTAGCGGGGGGGATAGATACGCAGTATTTT

clone_size: .
v_call: TRBV6-5
j_call: TRBJ2-2
d_call: TRBD2
cdr3_aa: CASSYSLRGGSGELFF
cdr3_nt: TGTGCCAGCAGTTACTCCTTGCGGGGGGGGTCCGGGGAGCTGTTTTTT

clone_size: many
v_call: TRBV29-1
j_call: TRBJ1-2
d_call: TRBD1
cdr3_aa: CSAGGQGYGYTF
cdr3_nt: TGCAGCGCCGGAGGACAGGGGTACGGCTACACCTTC

clone_size: once
v_call: TRBV15
j_call: TRBJ1-1
d_call: .
cdr3_aa: CATSKYWMKGYAEAFF
cdr3_nt: TGTGCCACCAGCAAGTATTGGATGAAGGGGTACGCTGAAGCTTTCTTT

clone_size: .
v_call: TRBV7-3
j_call: TRBJ2-3
d_call: .
cdr3_aa: CASSLILASGTDTQYF
cdr3_nt: TGTGCCAGCAGCTTAATCCTAGCGAGTGGCACAGATACGCAGTATTTT

clone_size: few
v_call: TRBV13
j_call: TRBJ2-7
d_call: .
cdr3_aa: CASSLSTGKGSYEQYF
cdr3_nt: TGTGCCAGCAGCTTATCTACAGGGAAGGGCTCCTACGAGCAGTACTTC

clone_size: .
v_call: TRBV3-1
j_call: TRBJ1-2
d_call: .
cdr3_aa: CASSQDKFGGEARIRPYGYTF
cdr3_nt: TGTGCCAGCAGCCAAGATAAATTTGGGGGTGAGGCCAGGATACGGCCCTATGGCTACACCTTC

clone_size: .
v_call: TRBV5-1
j_call: TRBJ1-1
d_call: .
cdr3_aa: CASTYPGAGTEAFF
cdr3_nt: TGCGCCAGCACCTATCCCGGGGCGGGGACTGAAGCTTTCTTT

clone_size: .
v_call: TRBV12-3/TRBV12-4
j_call: TRBJ1-4
d_call: TRBD1
cdr3_aa: CASSFLGDREREKLFF
cdr3_nt: TGTGCCAGCAGTTTCTTGGGAGACAGGGAAAGGGAAAAACTGTTTTTT

clone_size: .
v_call: TRBV27
j_call: TRBJ1-5
d_call: .
cdr3_aa: CASSFLGGDSNQPQHF
cdr3_nt: TGTGCCAGCAGTTTCCTAGGAGGGGATAGCAATCAGCCCCAGCATTTT

clone_size: few
v_call: TRBV7-3
j_call: TRBJ1-5
d_call: TRBD1
cdr3_aa: CASSATTPGQTNQPQHF
cdr3_nt: TGTGCCAGCAGCGCCACCACCCCGGGACAGACGAATCAGCCCCAGCATTTT

clone_size: .
v_call: TRBV18
j_call: TRBJ2-1
d_call: .
cdr3_aa: CASSPLLASDNEQFF
cdr3_nt: TGTGCCAGCTCACCATTGCTAGCGTCTGACAATGAGCAGTTCTTC

clone_size: .
v_call: TRBV28
j_call: TRBJ2-3
d_call: .
cdr3_aa: CASSPWSSARTDTQYF
cdr3_nt: TGTGCCAGCAGTCCTTGGTCTAGCGCACGCACAGATACGCAGTATTTT

clone_size: .
v_call: TRBV5-1
j_call: TRBJ2-7
d_call: .
cdr3_aa: CASSFRSPTYEQYF
cdr3_nt: TGCGCCAGCAGCTTTCGGAGCCCTACCTACGAGCAGTACTTC

clone_size: .
v_call: TRBV18
j_call: TRBJ2-4
d_call: .
cdr3_aa: CASSPERTRTMEQYF
cdr3_nt: TGTGCCAGCTCACCAGAAAGGACTCGCACTATGGAGCAGTACTTC

clone_size: few
v_call: TRBV21-1
j_call: TRBJ2-1
d_call: .
cdr3_aa: CASRASGEISYNEQFF
cdr3_nt: TGTGCCAGCAGAGCTAGCGGGGAGATATCCTACAATGAGCAGTTCTTC

clone_size: .
v_call: TRBV7-8
j_call: TRBJ2-7
d_call: .
cdr3_aa: CASVERGPEQYF
cdr3_nt: TGTGCCAGCGTGGAACGGGGGCCCGAGCAGTACTTC

clone_size: few
v_call: TRBV7-8
j_call: TRBJ1-5
d_call: .
cdr3_aa: CASSLRGGQPQHF
cdr3_nt: TGTGCCAGCAGCCTCCGGGGAGGTCAGCCCCAGCATTTT

clone_size: few
v_call: TRBV12-3/TRBV12-4
j_call: TRBJ2-7
d_call: TRBD1
cdr3_aa: CASSLAGTVHEQYF
cdr3_nt: TGTGCCAGCAGTTTAGCGGGGACAGTTCATGAGCAGTACTTC

clone_size: .
v_call: TRBV11-2
j_call: TRBJ1-5
d_call: TRBD1
cdr3_aa: CASRRGTGHNQPQHF
cdr3_nt: TGTGCCAGCAGACGAGGGACAGGGCATAATCAGCCCCAGCATTTT

clone_size: few
v_call: TRBV27
j_call: TRBJ2-3
d_call: .
cdr3_aa: CASSLGLARDTQYF
cdr3_nt: TGTGCCAGCAGTTTAGGGCTAGCTCGGGATACGCAGTATTTT

clone_size: few
v_call: TRBV6-6
j_call: TRBJ1-2
d_call: TRBD1
cdr3_aa: CASSGTGNPRGNYGYTF
cdr3_nt: TGTGCCAGCAGCGGGACAGGGAATCCCCGGGGTAACTATGGCTACACCTTC

clone_size: .
v_call: TRBV11-1
j_call: TRBJ2-7
d_call: .
cdr3_aa: CASSLVVGPYEQYF
cdr3_nt: TGTGCCAGCAGCTTAGTTGTGGGGCCCTACGAGCAGTACTTC

clone_size: .
v_call: TRBV21-1
j_call: TRBJ1-4
d_call: .
cdr3_aa: CASITHREGRTMSNEKRFF
cdr3_nt: TGTGCCAGCATAACCCATCGGGAAGGGAGGACAATGTCTAATGAAAAACGGTTTTTT

clone_size: .
v_call: TRBV6-5
j_call: TRBJ2-3
d_call: TRBD2
cdr3_aa: CASSLQGLRTDTQYF
cdr3_nt: TGTGCCAGCAGTCTCCAGGGACTACGCACAGATACGCAGTATTTT

clone_size: .
v_call: TRBV19
j_call: TRBJ1-2
d_call: .
cdr3_aa: CASTEDTYGYTF
cdr3_nt: TGTGCCAGTACCGAAGACACCTATGGCTACACCTTC

clone_size: few
v_call: TRBV28
j_call: TRBJ2-7
d_call: .
cdr3_aa: CAAGVGYEQYF
cdr3_nt: TGTGCGGCAGGGGTAGGCTATGAGCAGTACTTC

clone_size: many
v_call: TRBV7-2
j_call: TRBJ2-7
d_call: .
cdr3_aa: CASSSTRSSYEQYF
cdr3_nt: TGTGCCAGCAGCTCCACTCGGAGCTCCTACGAGCAGTACTTC

clone_size: .
v_call: TRBV4-1
j_call: TRBJ1-5
d_call: TRBD1
cdr3_aa: CASSPGPGQGAQGQPQHF
cdr3_nt: TGCGCCAGCAGCCCAGGGCCGGGACAGGGGGCGCAGGGTCAGCCCCAGCATTTT

clone_size: many
v_call: TRBV20-1
j_call: TRBJ2-7
d_call: .
cdr3_aa: CSGLAYEQYF
cdr3_nt: TGCAGTGGGCTGGCCTACGAGCAGTACTTC

clone_size: few
v_call: TRBV5-1
j_call: TRBJ2-7
d_call: .
cdr3_aa: CASSSSSPGVREQYF
cdr3_nt: TGCGCCAGCAGCTCTAGTAGTCCGGGTGTTCGCGAGCAGTACTTC

clone_size: .
v_call: TRBV2
j_call: TRBJ2-1
d_call: .
cdr3_aa: CASSEEGGASSYNEQFF
cdr3_nt: TGTGCCAGCAGTGAAGAGGGGGGAGCAAGCTCCTACAATGAGCAGTTCTTC

clone_size: .
v_call: TRBV2
j_call: TRBJ2-7
d_call: .
cdr3_aa: CASSPFTTRPEQYF
cdr3_nt: TGTGCCAGCAGTCCCTTTACGACTAGACCCGAGCAGTACTTC

clone_size: .
v_call: TRBV5-1
j_call: TRBJ2-7
d_call: TRBD1
cdr3_aa: CASSLDRGQGDEQYF
cdr3_nt: TGCGCCAGCAGCTTGGATCGGGGACAGGGGGACGAGCAGTACTTC

clone_size: few
v_call: TRBV20-1
j_call: TRBJ2-1
d_call: TRBD1
cdr3_aa: CSASGRDRGNEQFF
cdr3_nt: TGCAGTGCTAGTGGGCGGGACAGGGGGAATGAGCAGTTCTTC